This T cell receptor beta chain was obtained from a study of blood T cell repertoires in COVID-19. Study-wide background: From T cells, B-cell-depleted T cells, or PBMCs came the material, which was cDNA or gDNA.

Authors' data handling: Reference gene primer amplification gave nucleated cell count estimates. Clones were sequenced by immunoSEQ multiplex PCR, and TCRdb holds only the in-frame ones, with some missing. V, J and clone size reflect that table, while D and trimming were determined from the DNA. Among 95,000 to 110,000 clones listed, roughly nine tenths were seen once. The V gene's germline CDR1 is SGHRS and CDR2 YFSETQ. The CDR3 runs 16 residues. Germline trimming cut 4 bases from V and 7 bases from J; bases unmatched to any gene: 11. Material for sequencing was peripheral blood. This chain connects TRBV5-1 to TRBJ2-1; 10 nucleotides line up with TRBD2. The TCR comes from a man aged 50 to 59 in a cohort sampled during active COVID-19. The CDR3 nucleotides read TGCGCCAGCAGCCTGTCCGGGACTAGCGTGGGTAATGAGCAGTTCTTC. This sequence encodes CASSLSGTSVGNEQFF.